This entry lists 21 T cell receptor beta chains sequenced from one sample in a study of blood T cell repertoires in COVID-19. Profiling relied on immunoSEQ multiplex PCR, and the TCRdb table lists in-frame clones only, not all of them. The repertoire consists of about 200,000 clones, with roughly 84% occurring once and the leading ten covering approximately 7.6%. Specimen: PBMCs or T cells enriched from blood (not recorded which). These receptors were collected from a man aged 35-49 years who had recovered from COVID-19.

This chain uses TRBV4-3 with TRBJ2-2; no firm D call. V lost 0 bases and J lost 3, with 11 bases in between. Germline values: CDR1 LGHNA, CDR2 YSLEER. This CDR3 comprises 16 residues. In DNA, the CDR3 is TGCGCCAGCAGCCAAGATGACAACAGCTACACCGGGGAGCTGTTTTTT. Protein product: CASSQDDNSYTGELFF.

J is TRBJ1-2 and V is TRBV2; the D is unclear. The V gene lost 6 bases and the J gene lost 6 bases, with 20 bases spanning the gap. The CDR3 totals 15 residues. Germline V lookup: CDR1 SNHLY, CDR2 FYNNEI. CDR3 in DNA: TGTGCCAGCAGAGAGAGTGGGCTCGAATCCCATGGCTACACCTTC. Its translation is CASRESGLESHGYTF.

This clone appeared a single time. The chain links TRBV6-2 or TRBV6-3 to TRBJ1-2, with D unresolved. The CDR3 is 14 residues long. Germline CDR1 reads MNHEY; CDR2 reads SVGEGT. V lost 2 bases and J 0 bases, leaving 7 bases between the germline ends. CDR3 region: CASSYPGTNYGYTF. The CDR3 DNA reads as TGTGCCAGCAGTTACCCCGGGACTAACTATGGCTACACCTTC.

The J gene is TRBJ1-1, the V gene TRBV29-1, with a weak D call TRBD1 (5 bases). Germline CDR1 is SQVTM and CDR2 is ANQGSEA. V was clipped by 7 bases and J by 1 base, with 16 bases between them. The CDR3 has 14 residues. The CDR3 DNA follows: TGCAGCGCAATCCAGGGTACCTCGAACACTGAAGCTTTCTTT. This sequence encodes CSAIQGTSNTEAFF.

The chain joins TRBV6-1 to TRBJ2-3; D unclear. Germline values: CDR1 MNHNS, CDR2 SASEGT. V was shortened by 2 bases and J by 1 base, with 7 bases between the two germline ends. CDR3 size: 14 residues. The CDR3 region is CASSELPGTDTQYF. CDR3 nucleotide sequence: TGTGCCAGCAGTGAACTTCCGGGCACAGATACGCAGTATTTT.

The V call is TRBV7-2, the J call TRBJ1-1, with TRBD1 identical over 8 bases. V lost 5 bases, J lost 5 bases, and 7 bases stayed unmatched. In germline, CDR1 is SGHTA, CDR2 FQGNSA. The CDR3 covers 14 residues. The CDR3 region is CASSPYTGGTEAFF. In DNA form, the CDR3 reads TGTGCCAGCAGCCCCTACACAGGGGGTACTGAAGCTTTCTTT. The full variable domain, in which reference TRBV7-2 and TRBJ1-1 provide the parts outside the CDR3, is GAGVSQSPSNKVTEKGKDVELRCDPISGHTALYWYRQSLGQGLEFLIYFQGNSAPDKSGLPSDRFSAERTGGSVSTLTIQRTQQEDSAVYLCASSPYTGGTEAFFGQGTRLTVV.

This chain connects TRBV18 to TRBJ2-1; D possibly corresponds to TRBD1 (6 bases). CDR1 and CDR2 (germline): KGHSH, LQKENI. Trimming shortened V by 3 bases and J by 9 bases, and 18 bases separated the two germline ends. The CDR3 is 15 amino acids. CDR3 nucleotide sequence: TGTGCCAGCTCACCCACAGGGCATCATGGGGGTGAGCAGTTCTTC. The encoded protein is CASSPTGHHGGEQFF.

CDR3: CSVESDPGNTIYF. The DNA for the CDR3 is TGCAGCGTTGAGTCAGATCCTGGAAACACCATATATTTT. This chain connects TRBV29-1 to TRBJ1-3, with D uncertain. Trimming took 3 bases from V and 2 from J, leaving 8 bases between them. The CDR3 consists of 13 residues. CDR1 is SQVTM, CDR2 ANQGSEA, per germline.

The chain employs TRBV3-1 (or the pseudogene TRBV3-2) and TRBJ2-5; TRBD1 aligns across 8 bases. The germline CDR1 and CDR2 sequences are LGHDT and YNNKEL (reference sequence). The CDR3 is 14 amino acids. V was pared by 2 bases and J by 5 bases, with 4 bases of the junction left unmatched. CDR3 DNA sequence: TGTGCCAGCAGCCAATCGGACAGGGCGGAGACCCAGTACTTC. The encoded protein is CASSQSDRAETQYF.

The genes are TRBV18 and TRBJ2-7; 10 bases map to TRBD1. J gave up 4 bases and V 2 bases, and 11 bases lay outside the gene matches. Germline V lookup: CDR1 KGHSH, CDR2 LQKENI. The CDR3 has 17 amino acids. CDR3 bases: TGTGCCAGCTCACCATTCCAAGGGACAGGGGAAGGTTACGAGCAGTACTTC. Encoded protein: CASSPFQGTGEGYEQYF.

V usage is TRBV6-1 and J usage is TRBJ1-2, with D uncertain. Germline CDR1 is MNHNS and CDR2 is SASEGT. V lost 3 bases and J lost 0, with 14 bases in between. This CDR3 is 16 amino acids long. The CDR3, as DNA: TGTGCCAGCAGTGACTGGAGGGAGTGGGCTAACTATGGCTACACCTTC. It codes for CASSDWREWANYGYTF.

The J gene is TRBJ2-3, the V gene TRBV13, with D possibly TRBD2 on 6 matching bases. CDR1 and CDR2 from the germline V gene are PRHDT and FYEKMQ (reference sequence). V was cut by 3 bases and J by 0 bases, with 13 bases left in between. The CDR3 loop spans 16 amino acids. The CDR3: CASSFGGLGSTDTQYF. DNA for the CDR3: TGTGCCAGCAGCTTCGGGGGACTGGGTAGCACAGATACGCAGTATTTT. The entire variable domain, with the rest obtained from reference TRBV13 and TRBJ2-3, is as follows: AAGVIQSPRHLIKEKRETATLKCYPIPRHDTVYWYQQGPGQDPQFLISFYEKMQSDKGSIPDRFSAQQFSDYHSELNMSSLELGDSALYFCASSFGGLGSTDTQYFGPGTRLTVL.

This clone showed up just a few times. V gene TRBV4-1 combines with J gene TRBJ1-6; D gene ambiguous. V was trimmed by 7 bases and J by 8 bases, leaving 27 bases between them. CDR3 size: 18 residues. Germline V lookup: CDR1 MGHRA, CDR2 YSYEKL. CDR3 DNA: TGCGCCAGCACCGAAAAACTAAATCCGCAGTGGAATTATTCACCCCTCCACTTT. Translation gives CASTEKLNPQWNYSPLHF.

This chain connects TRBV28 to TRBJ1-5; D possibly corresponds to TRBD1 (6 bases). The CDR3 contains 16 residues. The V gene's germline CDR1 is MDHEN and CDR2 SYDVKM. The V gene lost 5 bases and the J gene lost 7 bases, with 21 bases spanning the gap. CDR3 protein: CASSPPWRVGGQPQHF. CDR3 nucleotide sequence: TGTGCCAGCAGTCCCCCATGGCGGGTTGGGGGCCAGCCCCAGCATTTT.

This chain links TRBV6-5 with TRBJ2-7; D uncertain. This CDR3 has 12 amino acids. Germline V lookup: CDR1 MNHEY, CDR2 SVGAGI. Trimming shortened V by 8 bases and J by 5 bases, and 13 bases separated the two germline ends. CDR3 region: CASGSILHEQYF. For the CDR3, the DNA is TGTGCCAGCGGCTCCATCCTCCACGAGCAGTACTTC.

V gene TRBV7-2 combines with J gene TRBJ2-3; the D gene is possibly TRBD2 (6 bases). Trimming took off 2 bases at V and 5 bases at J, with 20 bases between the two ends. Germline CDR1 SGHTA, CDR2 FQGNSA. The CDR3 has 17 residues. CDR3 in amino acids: CASSLLGPLGGRDTQYF. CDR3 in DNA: TGTGCCAGCAGCTTATTAGGGCCCTTAGGAGGGCGAGATACGCAGTATTTT.

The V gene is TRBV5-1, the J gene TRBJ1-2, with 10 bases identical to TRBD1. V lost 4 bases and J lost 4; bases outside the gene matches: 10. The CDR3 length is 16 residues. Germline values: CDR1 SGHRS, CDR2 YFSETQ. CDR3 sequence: CASSRQRGQGLYGYTF. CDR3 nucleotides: TGCGCCAGCAGCCGGCAACGGGGACAGGGGCTCTATGGCTACACCTTC.

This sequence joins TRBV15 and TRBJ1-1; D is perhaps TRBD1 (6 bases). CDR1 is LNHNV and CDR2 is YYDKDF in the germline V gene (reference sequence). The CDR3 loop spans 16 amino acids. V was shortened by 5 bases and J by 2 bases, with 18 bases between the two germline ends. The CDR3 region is CATSLPSTGSNTEAFF. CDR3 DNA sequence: TGTGCCACCAGCTTACCCTCGACAGGTTCTAACACTGAAGCTTTCTTT.

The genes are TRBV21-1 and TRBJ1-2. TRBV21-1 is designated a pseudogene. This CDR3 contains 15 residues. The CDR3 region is CASRGGTPLNYGYTF. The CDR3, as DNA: TGTGCCAGCAGGGGAGGGACACCCCTTAACTATGGCTACACCTTC.

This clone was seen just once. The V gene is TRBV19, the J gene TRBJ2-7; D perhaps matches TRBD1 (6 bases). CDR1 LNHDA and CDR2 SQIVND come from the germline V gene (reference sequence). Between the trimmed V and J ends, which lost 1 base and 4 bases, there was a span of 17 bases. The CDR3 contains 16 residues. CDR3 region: CASSIGFRGEGYEQYF. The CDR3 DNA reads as TGTGCCAGTAGTATAGGTTTCAGGGGCGAAGGATACGAGCAGTACTTC.

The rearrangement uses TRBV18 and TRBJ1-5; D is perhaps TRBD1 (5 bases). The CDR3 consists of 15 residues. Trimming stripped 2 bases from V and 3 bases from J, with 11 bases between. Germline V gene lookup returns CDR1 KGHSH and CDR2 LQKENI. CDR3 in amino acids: CASSPSQGNNQPQHF. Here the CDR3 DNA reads TGTGCCAGCTCACCATCCCAGGGTAACAATCAGCCCCAGCATTTT.